These T cell receptor beta chains were read from a single sample in a study of cytomegalovirus exposure and HLA in healthy donors. Libraries were prepared by immunoSEQ multiplex PCR; TCRdb keeps only in-frame clonotypes and omits some of them. The data contain some 140,000 clones, roughly three quarters of them singletons. The sample was PBMCs. Source of these receptors: a female donor in good health and CMV-seronegative. The CDR3 runs from the conserved cysteine through the conserved F or W. The D gene is left open where the match is weak. Where a row states a size, it is once, few, many or the class of an expanded clone; other rows omit it.

16	.	TRBV19	TRBJ1-1	.	TGTGCCAGTAGTCCCCGATCATTCAGGGCGAACACTGAAGCTTTCTTT	CASSPRSFRANTEAFF
13	TRBD1	TRBV29-1	TRBJ2-7	.	TGCAGCGTTCGGACAGGGAAGCGGTACGAGCAGTACTTC	CSVRTGKRYEQYF
13	.	TRBV7-6	TRBJ1-4	once	TGTGCCAGCAGCCCGGCGGGGAACGAAAAACTGTTTTTT	CASSPAGNEKLFF
14	.	TRBV4-3	TRBJ2-4	.	TGCGCCAGCAGCGGAGTTGGGGCCAAAAACATTCAGTACTTC	CASSGVGAKNIQYF
17	.	TRBV27	TRBJ2-3	.	TGTGCCAGCAGTTTAAGCTGGCAGGGGCCTACCACAGATACGCAGTATTTT	CASSLSWQGPTTDTQYF
17	.	TRBV30	TRBJ1-3	.	TGTGCCTGGAGTGTAAGCGGACAGCCTTACTCTGGAAACACCATATATTTT	CAWSVSGQPYSGNTIYF
14	TRBD2	TRBV9	TRBJ2-1	once	TGTGCCAGCAGCGTAGGTCTAGCGGGAGGGGAGCAGTTCTTC	CASSVGLAGGEQFF
15	TRBD1	TRBV10-3	TRBJ1-2	.	TGTGCCATCAGTGTAACCGGGACAGGGGTCTCTGGCTACACCTTC	CAISVTGTGVSGYTF
13	.	TRBV6-1	TRBJ1-1	few	TGTGCCAGCAGTGAAGGGAGAGGGACTGAAGCTTTCTTT	CASSEGRGTEAFF
15	.	TRBV9	TRBJ2-1	.	TGTGCCAGCAGCGTAGGGGACTTCTCCTACAATGAGCAGTTCTTC	CASSVGDFSYNEQFF
15	.	TRBV19	TRBJ2-2	.	TGTGCCAGTAGTATCGTAAAGGGAGTCCCCGGGGAGCTGTTTTTT	CASSIVKGVPGELFF
16	TRBD2	TRBV11-3	TRBJ2-5	.	TGTGCCAGCAGCTTAGAAGCGGGGGGGGGCCAAGAGACCCAGTACTTC	CASSLEAGGGQETQYF
15	.	TRBV4-2	TRBJ1-2	.	TGTGCCAGCAGCCACCCTTCGAAGCCAGAGGGTGGCTACACCTTC	CASSHPSKPEGGYTF
15	.	TRBV4-3	TRBJ2-1	.	TGCGCCAGCAGCCCCGAAAGCGGCTCCTACAATGAGCAGTTCTTC	CASSPESGSYNEQFF
13	.	TRBV7-9	TRBJ2-7	.	TGTGCCAGCAGCTTAGGGGCTTCCTACGAGCAGTACTTC	CASSLGASYEQYF
15	TRBD2	TRBV30	TRBJ2-3	.	TGTGCCTGGCTCCGACTAGCGGAGCACACAGATACGCAGTATTTT	CAWLRLAEHTDTQYF
14	.	TRBV28	TRBJ1-1	few	TGTGCCAGCAGTTTGACAAACCCGAACACTGAAGCTTTCTTT	CASSLTNPNTEAFF
16	TRBD1	TRBV7-3	TRBJ1-2	.	TGTGCCAGCAGCCCCGGGACAGGGGAATTTCACTATGGCTACACCTTC	CASSPGTGEFHYGYTF
16	.	TRBV4-1	TRBJ1-6	.	TGCGCCAGCAGCCCGCGGACAGACTCCTATAATTCACCCCTCCACTTT	CASSPRTDSYNSPLHF
14	.	TRBV19	TRBJ2-2	.	TGTGCCAGTTCAAGGGGTTTGGGCACCGGGGAGCTGTTTTTT	CASSRGLGTGELFF
15	TRBD2	TRBV6-6	TRBJ2-7	.	TGTGCCAGCAGGGGGACTAGCGGGCGTACCTACGAGCAGTACTTC	CASRGTSGRTYEQYF
14	.	TRBV6-5	TRBJ2-3	.	TGTGCCAGCAGCCGCGGCGGGAGCACAGATACGCAGTATTTT	CASSRGGSTDTQYF
15	.	TRBV19	TRBJ2-7	once	TGTGCCAGTAGTATAGCCTCAGGCGTCTCCTACGAGCAGTACTTC	CASSIASGVSYEQYF
14	TRBD2	TRBV7-3	TRBJ2-2	few	TGTGCCAGCAGCTTAATAGCGGGTACCGGGGAGCTGTTTTTT	CASSLIAGTGELFF
15	.	TRBV2	TRBJ1-4	.	TGTGCCAGCAGTGTGAGGCAAACAACTAATGAAAAACTGTTTTTT	CASSVRQTTNEKLFF
17	TRBD2	TRBV27	TRBJ2-4	.	TGTGCCAGCAGTACCCTAGCGGGAGGATTAGCCAAAAACATTCAGTACTTC	CASSTLAGGLAKNIQYF
12	.	TRBV2	TRBJ1-1	.	TGTGCCAGCAAGGAGGTTAGGACTGAAGCTTTCTTT	CASKEVRTEAFF
16	.	TRBV7-2	TRBJ2-1	.	TGTGCCAGCAGCCCCGGGCAGGGGAGCGGCTACAATGAGCAGTTCTTC	CASSPGQGSGYNEQFF
14	TRBD1	TRBV6-7	TRBJ1-3	.	TGTGCCAGCAGAGGGACAGTTTGTGGAAACACCATATATTTT	CASRGTVCGNTIYF
15	.	TRBV5-1	TRBJ1-4	.	TGCGCCAGCAGCCCGAAGGAGGATAACGGCGAAAAACTGTTTTTT	CASSPKEDNGEKLFF
14	.	TRBV9	TRBJ2-5	.	TGTGCCAGCAGCGTAGATGCCTTAGAAGAGACCCAGTACTTC	CASSVDALEETQYF
15	.	TRBV19	TRBJ1-2	.	TGTGCCAGTAGTATTCTTCTGCAGAAAACCTATGGCTACACCTTC	CASSILLQKTYGYTF
16	.	TRBV27	TRBJ2-3	.	TGTGCCAGCAGTTTATTTTCTAGAAGCGTGGCAGATACGCAGTATTTT	CASSLFSRSVADTQYF
15	TRBD1	TRBV2	TRBJ2-7	.	TGTGCCAGCAAATTTACCGGGACAGGGGGCTACGAGCAGTACTTC	CASKFTGTGGYEQYF
16	TRBD1	TRBV27	TRBJ2-1	once	TGTGCCAGCAGTTTATCGGGGACAGGCTCCTACAATGAGCAGTTCTTC	CASSLSGTGSYNEQFF
14	.	TRBV5-6	TRBJ1-5	.	TGTGCCAGCAGCTTGGAGGGGACTCGAGAGCCCCAGCATTTT	CASSLEGTREPQHF
11	.	TRBV29-1	TRBJ1-3	many	TGCAGCGTTGCCGGTGGAAACACCATATATTTT	CSVAGGNTIYF
16	.	TRBV5-1	TRBJ2-2	.	TGCGCCAGCAGCCAGACCCGCGGGTCCTCCACCGGGGAGCTGTTTTTT	CASSQTRGSSTGELFF
15	TRBD1	TRBV5-1	TRBJ2-7	.	TGCGCCAGCTTTGACAATTCCGGGACAGGGTACGAGCAGTACTTC	CASFDNSGTGYEQYF
13	.	TRBV7-2	TRBJ2-5	.	TGTGCCAGCAGCTTTCAACTGCAAGAGACCCAGTACTTC	CASSFQLQETQYF
14	.	TRBV6-1	TRBJ2-3	.	TGTGCCAGCAGTGAAGTCCAGGGGCCAGATACGCAGTATTTT	CASSEVQGPDTQYF
14	.	TRBV7-2	TRBJ2-3	.	TGTGCCAGCAGCTTAGACAGGTCTACGGATACGCAGTATTTT	CASSLDRSTDTQYF
13	TRBD2	TRBV7-2	TRBJ2-7	.	TGTGCCAGCAGCTTGGCGGGAGGCTGTGAGCAGTACTTC	CASSLAGGCEQYF
19	TRBD2	TRBV15	TRBJ2-1	.	TGTGCCACCGGCTCCACTGCTGAGGGAGGGCCCCCTTCCTACAATGAGCAGTTCTTC	CATGSTAEGGPPSYNEQFF
13	TRBD1	TRBV2	TRBJ2-7	.	TGTGCCGTACCGGGACAGACATCCTACGAGCAGTACTTC	CAVPGQTSYEQYF
16	TRBD1	TRBV10-3	TRBJ1-1	.	TGTGCCATCAGTGAGTCCCGACAGGGGTTCTACACTGAAGCTTTCTTT	CAISESRQGFYTEAFF
15	TRBD2	TRBV2	TRBJ2-1	.	TGTGCCAGCAGTGGGTTGCGGGAGAACAACGGTGAGCAGTTCTTC	CASSGLRENNGEQFF
11	.	TRBV20-1	TRBJ2-5	.	TGCAGTGGACTAGTCGGAGAGACCCAGTACTTC	CSGLVGETQYF
13	TRBD1	TRBV6-1	TRBJ1-4	.	TGTGCCGTAGGGGGACAGGGTAATGAAAAACTGTTTTTT	CAVGGQGNEKLFF
14	.	TRBV30	TRBJ1-4	.	TGTGCCTGGCCCAGCAGGGGAGCCTTTGAAAAACTGTTTTTT	CAWPSRGAFEKLFF
12	.	TRBV7-9	TRBJ1-2	.	TGTGCCAGCAGCCCCCGGACTCGGGGCTACACCTTC	CASSPRTRGYTF
15	.	TRBV6-5	TRBJ1-2	once	TGTGCCAGCAGCTCCCCGGGCCAGGGGACGGGTGGCTACACCTTC	CASSSPGQGTGGYTF
17	TRBD1	TRBV5-1	TRBJ2-2	.	TGCGCCAGCAGCCCTATCTCCCAGGGGGCCGGAGCCGGGGAGCTGTTTTTT	CASSPISQGAGAGELFF
10	.	TRBV28	TRBJ2-1	.	TGTGCCAGCAGCTTGAATGAGCAGTTCTTC	CASSLNEQFF
15	.	TRBV4-1	TRBJ2-2	.	TGCGCCAGCAGCAAAGGCCCGGGGTCTTCCGGGGAGCTGTTTTTT	CASSKGPGSSGELFF
14	TRBD1	TRBV27	TRBJ1-2	.	TGTGCCAGCAGTCCAAGGGGGCTCCTCTATGGCTACACCTTC	CASSPRGLLYGYTF
18	.	TRBV7-9	TRBJ1-4	.	TGTGCCAGCAGCCCAGAGGTCGCCCACGTGAATAATGAAGAAAAACTGTTTTTT	CASSPEVAHVNNEEKLFF
14	TRBD2	TRBV2	TRBJ2-3	.	TGTGCCAGCAGTTGGTCGGGAGGGACAGATACGCAGTATTTT	CASSWSGGTDTQYF